This T cell receptor beta chain was observed in a study of early T cells in non-severe SARS-CoV-2 infection. V trimming: 1 base; J trimming: 7 bases; junction bases outside the gene matches: 1. The V gene's germline CDR1 is SGHRS and CDR2 YFSETQ. The CDR3 sequence is 14 residues long. In the library, individual cDNA molecules carried attached unique molecular identifiers. TCRdb called the 5' RACE reads again in MiXCR, with one record for every CDR3 protein. Of 55,000 to 85,000 distinct CDR3 sequences detected, about 9% appear once; the ten largest clones hold about 14%. This clonotype was counted ten times or more.

The sample here was whole blood, taken at baseline. This clonotype was obtained from an adult who was a healthcare worker with PCR-confirmed SARS-CoV-2 infection or an uninfected control (not recorded which). The V gene is TRBV5-1, the J gene TRBJ2-4, with 11 bases lining up with TRBD2. In nucleotides, the CDR3 is TGCGCCAGCAGCTTGTTAGCGGGGGGGAACATTCAGTACTTC. Translation gives CASSLLAGGNIQYF.